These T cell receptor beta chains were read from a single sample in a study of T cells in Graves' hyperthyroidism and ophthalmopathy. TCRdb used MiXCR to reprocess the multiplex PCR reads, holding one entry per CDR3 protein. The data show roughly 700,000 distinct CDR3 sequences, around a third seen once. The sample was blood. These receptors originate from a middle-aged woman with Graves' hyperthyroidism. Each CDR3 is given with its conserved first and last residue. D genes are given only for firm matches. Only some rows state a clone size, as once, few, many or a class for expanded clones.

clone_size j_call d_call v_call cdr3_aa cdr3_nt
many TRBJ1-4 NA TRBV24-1 CATSGLENEKLFF TGTGCCACCAGTGGTCTTGAAAATGAAAAACTGTTTTTT
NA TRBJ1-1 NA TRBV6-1 CASSPQVGTEAFF TGTGCCAGCAGCCCCCAGGTGGGGACTGAAGCTTTCTTT
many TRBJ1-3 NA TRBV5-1 CASSLGWGARGNTIYF TGCGCCAGCAGCTTGGGTTGGGGGGCTCGTGGAAACACCATATATTTT
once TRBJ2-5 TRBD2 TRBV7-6 CASSRTSMGEAQYF TGTGCCAGCAGTCGGACTAGTATGGGGGAGGCCCAGTACTTC
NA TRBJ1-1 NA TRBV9 CASSVESSQLNTEAFF TGTGCCAGCAGCGTAGAATCATCGCAGTTGAACACTGAAGCTTTCTTT
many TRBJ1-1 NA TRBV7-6 CASSLGQGTDTEAFF TGTGCCAGCAGCTTAGGCCAGGGAACGGACACTGAAGCTTTCTTT
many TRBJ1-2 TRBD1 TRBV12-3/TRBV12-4 CASSLGTGAGYTF TGTGCCAGCAGTTTAGGTACAGGGGCTGGCTACACCTTC
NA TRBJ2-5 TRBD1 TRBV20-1 CSAPGQGGLETQYF TGCAGTGCACCTGGACAGGGGGGCCTGGAGACCCAGTACTTC
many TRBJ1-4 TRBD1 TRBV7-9 CASSPGQGAEKLFF TGTGCCAGCAGCCCAGGACAGGGGGCGGAAAAACTGTTTTTT
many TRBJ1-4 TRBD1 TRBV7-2 CASSPGMDRGLFF TGTGCCAGCAGCCCTGGAATGGACAGGGGTCTGTTTTTT
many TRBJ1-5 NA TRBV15 CATSTNAFNQPQHF TGTGCCACCAGCACCAACGCATTTAATCAGCCCCAGCATTTT
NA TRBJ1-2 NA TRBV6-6 CASSRAGRNYGHTF TGTGCCAGCAGCCGGGCGGGCAGGAACTATGGCCACACCTTC
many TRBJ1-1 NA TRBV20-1 CSATAAANTEAFF TGCAGTGCAACCGCAGCGGCGAACACTGAAGCTTTCTTT
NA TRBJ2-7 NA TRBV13 CASSLWAGKQWTYEQYF TGTGCCAGCAGCTTATGGGCGGGCAAACAATGGACCTACGAGCAGTACTTC
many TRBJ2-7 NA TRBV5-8 CASSLDFSSYEQYF TGTGCCAGCAGCCTGGACTTCAGCTCCTACGAGCAGTACTTC
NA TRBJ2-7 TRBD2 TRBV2 CASRIAGAPYEQYF TGTGCCAGCAGGATAGCGGGGGCCCCCTACGAGCAGTACTTC
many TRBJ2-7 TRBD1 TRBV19 CASSRAGGSYEQYF TGTGCCAGTAGTAGGGCAGGGGGATCCTACGAGCAGTACTTC
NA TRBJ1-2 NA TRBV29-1 CSLDSNYGYTF TGCAGCTTGGACAGCAACTATGGCTACACCTTC
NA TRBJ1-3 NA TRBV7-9 CASSFGEHPGNTIYF TGTGCCAGCAGCTTCGGGGAGCACCCGGGAAACACCATATATTTT
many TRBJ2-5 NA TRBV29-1 CSVGPSGAETQYF TGCAGCGTTGGACCCAGTGGGGCAGAGACCCAGTACTTC
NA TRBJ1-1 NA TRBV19 CVSKFGGTGTEAFF TGTGTCAGTAAGTTCGGGGGGACGGGCACTGAAGCTTTCTTT
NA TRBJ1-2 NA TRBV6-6 CASSYSKETGHYGYTF TGTGCCAGCAGTTACTCGAAAGAGACAGGCCACTATGGCTACACCTTC
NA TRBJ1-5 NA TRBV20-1 CSARDGRNPSQPQHF TGCAGTGCTAGAGACGGACGTAATCCCAGTCAGCCCCAGCATTTT
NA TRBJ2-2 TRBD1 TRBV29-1 CSAGTDRDGELFF TGCAGCGCCGGAACGGACAGGGACGGGGAGCTGTTTTTT
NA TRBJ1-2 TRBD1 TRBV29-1 CSGRGTGDLPYGYTF TGCAGCGGACGGGGGACAGGGGACCTACCCTATGGCTACACCTTC